A selection of T cell receptor beta chains follows, all from one sample in a study of T cell responses to AZD1222 COVID-19 vaccine. Produced via immunoSEQ multiplex PCR; TCRdb's table is partial and in-frame only. The sample has 34,000 or so clones, 85% to 90% seen once. The source was peripheral blood, collected on day 0 of AZD1222 vaccination. Every receptor here comes from an adult in good health. The CDR3 runs from the conserved cysteine through the conserved F or W. D genes are given only for firm matches. Rows give clone size only sometimes, using once, few, many, or a class for an expanded clone.

TRBV7-9	12	TRBJ1-1	.	.	CAAAGAFTEAFF	TGTGCCGCGGCGGGGGCTTTTACTGAAGCTTTCTTT
TRBV6-2/TRBV6-3	17	TRBJ2-1	once	TRBD2	CASSFSPLAGVRNEQFF	TGTGCCAGCAGTTTTTCCCCCCTAGCGGGAGTACGTAATGAGCAGTTCTTC
TRBV10-3	14	TRBJ2-7	.	.	CAISESSNSYEQYF	TGTGCCATCAGTGAGTCGTCCAACTCCTACGAGCAGTACTTC
TRBV28	15	TRBJ2-5	.	TRBD1	CASSSPGQGGETQYF	TGTGCCAGCAGTTCCCCGGGACAGGGAGGGGAGACCCAGTACTTC
TRBV7-9	14	TRBJ2-7	few	.	CASTSRQTMDEQYF	TGTGCCAGCACCTCAAGACAGACGATGGACGAGCAGTACTTC
TRBV10-1	14	TRBJ2-5	few	TRBD1	CASSLTGVGETQYF	TGCGCCAGCAGTCTTACAGGGGTCGGGGAGACCCAGTACTTC
TRBV4-2	17	TRBJ2-1	.	.	CASSQAPAGGTYNEQFF	TGTGCCAGCAGCCAAGCCCCGGCAGGGGGGACCTACAATGAGCAGTTCTTC
TRBV18	16	TRBJ2-1	.	.	CASSRMEGARHNEQFF	TGTGCCAGCTCTCGCATGGAGGGGGCTAGGCACAATGAGCAGTTCTTC
TRBV24-1	13	TRBJ2-3	few	.	CATSDRADDTQYF	TGTGCCACCAGTGACCGAGCGGACGATACGCAGTATTTT
TRBV3-1/TRBV3-2	17	TRBJ2-3	.	TRBD2	CASSSNQREWRTDTQYF	TGTGCCAGCAGCTCGAACCAGCGGGAGTGGCGCACAGATACGCAGTATTTT
TRBV18	12	TRBJ1-1	.	.	CASSSIDSEAFF	TGTGCCAGCTCATCGATCGACAGTGAAGCTTTCTTT
TRBV5-1	15	TRBJ1-1	.	TRBD1	CASSPGQGRGAEAFF	TGCGCCAGCAGCCCGGGACAGGGGCGTGGAGCTGAAGCTTTCTTT
TRBV2	14	TRBJ1-2	.	.	CASLGDREFYGYTF	TGTGCCAGCCTCGGGGACCGGGAGTTCTATGGCTACACCTTC
TRBV28	15	TRBJ2-7	.	.	CAIMGAGEGSYEQYF	TGTGCCATCATGGGGGCGGGAGAAGGATCCTACGAGCAGTACTTC
TRBV19	11	TRBJ1-2	.	.	CASTDLIGYTF	TGTGCCAGTACCGACCTTATTGGCTACACCTTC
TRBV20-1	21	TRBJ2-1	.	TRBD1	CSASAQGGTGVSETGVNEQFF	TGCAGTGCTAGTGCCCAAGGAGGGACAGGGGTTAGCGAGACTGGGGTCAATGAGCAGTTCTTC
TRBV28	13	TRBJ2-3	.	.	CASSLSGTDTQYF	TGTGCCAGCAGTTTGAGCGGCACAGATACGCAGTATTTT
TRBV7-2	15	TRBJ2-7	.	TRBD2	CASSYGTSGSYEQYF	TGTGCCAGCAGCTACGGGACTAGCGGGAGTTACGAGCAGTACTTC
TRBV7-9	16	TRBJ1-2	few	TRBD1	CASSLGRGLLGNSYTF	TGTGCCAGCAGCTTGGGCAGGGGGCTGCTCGGAAATAGCTACACCTTC
TRBV5-1	14	TRBJ2-3	once	.	CASSLGGRTDTQYF	TGCGCCAGCAGCTTGGGGGGCAGGACAGATACGCAGTATTTT
TRBV19	13	TRBJ1-1	.	.	CASSIGPGVEAFF	TGTGCCAGTAGTATAGGGCCGGGGGTTGAAGCTTTCTTT
TRBV12-3/TRBV12-4	12	TRBJ2-3	.	.	CASSFSFPTQYF	TGTGCCAGCAGTTTTAGTTTTCCAACGCAGTATTTT
TRBV7-8	15	TRBJ2-5	.	.	CASSLGPGWGETQYF	TGTGCCAGCAGCTTAGGCCCAGGGTGGGGAGAGACCCAGTACTTC
TRBV12-3/TRBV12-4	12	TRBJ2-3	.	.	CASRGISDTQYF	TGTGCCAGCAGGGGAATTTCGGATACGCAGTATTTT
TRBV10-1	13	TRBJ1-2	few	.	CASYPGMNYGYTF	TGCGCCAGCTATCCGGGGATGAACTATGGCTACACCTTC
TRBV18	17	TRBJ2-5	.	TRBD2	CASSPYASGNELETQYF	TGTGCCAGCTCACCCTATGCTAGCGGGAATGAATTGGAGACCCAGTACTTC
TRBV6-5	14	TRBJ1-1	.	.	CASIDQALNTEAFF	TGTGCCAGCATCGACCAAGCCCTGAACACTGAAGCTTTCTTT
TRBV6-5	15	TRBJ2-7	.	TRBD2	CASSFTGLASGEQYF	TGTGCCAGCAGTTTCACGGGACTAGCGTCGGGGGAGCAGTACTTC
TRBV6-4	15	TRBJ2-1	.	TRBD2	CASSSSGGTYNEQFF	TGTGCCAGCAGTTCGAGCGGGGGGACCTACAATGAGCAGTTCTTC
TRBV24-1	15	TRBJ2-1	.	TRBD1	CATSDYGQGANEQFF	TGTGCCACCAGTGATTATGGACAGGGAGCCAATGAGCAGTTCTTC
TRBV5-1	15	TRBJ2-2	.	.	CASLEGADMAGELFF	TGCGCCAGCCTGGAGGGGGCGGATATGGCCGGGGAGCTGTTTTTT
TRBV7-3	13	TRBJ1-2	few	.	CASSLSHNYGYTF	TGTGCCAGCAGCTTATCACATAACTATGGCTACACCTTC
TRBV27	15	TRBJ2-1	.	TRBD2	CASSPPGLVSDEQFF	TGTGCCAGCAGTCCCCCGGGACTAGTCTCGGATGAGCAGTTCTTC
TRBV6-4	14	TRBJ1-2	.	.	CASSDSRGRYGYTF	TGTGCCAGCAGTGACTCGCGGGGAAGATATGGCTACACCTTC
TRBV4-3	15	TRBJ2-3	.	.	CASSQGWASTDTQYF	TGCGCCAGCAGCCAAGGGTGGGCCAGCACAGATACGCAGTATTTT
TRBV13	17	TRBJ1-4	.	TRBD1	CASSLMTGDITNEKLFF	TGTGCCAGCAGCCTGATGACAGGGGACATAACTAATGAAAAACTGTTTTTT
TRBV28	13	TRBJ1-2	.	TRBD1	CASSLDRGSGYTF	TGTGCCAGCAGTCTCGACAGGGGATCTGGCTACACCTTC
TRBV10-2	13	TRBJ2-3	.	.	CASSEISVDTQYF	TGCGCCAGCAGTGAGATTAGCGTAGATACGCAGTATTTT
TRBV28	13	TRBJ1-4	.	TRBD1	CASSLQGDEKLFF	TGTGCCAGCAGTCTTCAGGGGGATGAAAAACTGTTTTTT
TRBV23-1	15	TRBJ1-1	.	.	CASSQTPPSGAEAFF	TGCGCCAGCAGTCAAACCCCCCCCTCGGGGGCTGAAGCTTTCTTT
TRBV4-1	13	TRBJ2-5	.	.	CASSQVGQETQYF	TGCGCCAGCAGCCAAGTCGGCCAAGAGACCCAGTACTTC
TRBV28	10	TRBJ2-7	once	.	CASKDYEQYF	TGTGCCAGCAAAGACTACGAGCAGTACTTC
TRBV5-1	18	TRBJ1-4	.	.	CASSIRPHGVATNEKLFF	TGCGCCAGCAGCATAAGACCCCATGGAGTAGCAACTAATGAAAAACTGTTTTTT
TRBV5-6	14	TRBJ1-2	.	TRBD1	CASSGTGEGYGYTF	TGTGCCAGCAGCGGGACAGGGGAGGGCTATGGCTACACCTTC
TRBV1	17	TRBJ2-1	.	.	CTSSHLQLAGVYNEQFF	TGCACCAGCAGCCACCTACAACTAGCGGGAGTTTACAATGAGCAGTTCTTC
TRBV11-1	15	TRBJ2-3	.	.	CASSLIGRATDTQYF	TGTGCCAGCAGCTTAATTGGCAGGGCCACAGATACGCAGTATTTT
TRBV2	14	TRBJ2-7	.	.	CASRDYQTGNEQYF	TGTGCCAGCAGGGACTACCAGACAGGGAACGAGCAGTACTTC
TRBV7-9	14	TRBJ2-7	.	.	CASSTGGPTYEQYF	TGTGCCAGCAGCACTGGCGGGCCTACCTACGAGCAGTACTTC
TRBV19	17	TRBJ1-1	.	TRBD1	CASSIRSYGTGNTEAFF	TGTGCCAGTAGTATTAGAAGCTACGGGACAGGGAACACTGAAGCTTTCTTT
TRBV6-2/TRBV6-3	15	TRBJ1-3	.	TRBD1	CASSWDRGSGNTIYF	TGTGCCAGCAGTTGGGACAGGGGATCTGGAAACACCATATATTTT
TRBV7-8	17	TRBJ1-2	.	TRBD1	CASSSPKRGQPANGYTF	TGTGCCAGCAGCTCCCCCAAAAGGGGACAGCCCGCTAATGGCTACACCTTC
TRBV5-4	13	TRBJ1-1	.	TRBD1	CASSLQGGTEAFF	TGTGCCAGCAGCCTTCAGGGGGGGACTGAAGCTTTCTTT
TRBV7-8	13	TRBJ1-1	once	.	CASSPGWDTEAFF	TGTGCCAGCAGCCCGGGGTGGGACACTGAAGCTTTCTTT
TRBV28	16	TRBJ2-7	few	TRBD1	CASSSTGGGRSYEQYF	TGTGCCAGCAGTTCTACAGGGGGCGGCCGCTCCTACGAGCAGTACTTC
TRBV2	14	TRBJ2-7	.	.	CASSEPTGGDEQYF	TGTGCCAGCAGTGAACCGACAGGAGGCGACGAGCAGTACTTC
TRBV6-5	16	TRBJ2-1	.	TRBD2	CASSYSGLDSPNEQFF	TGTGCCAGCAGTTACTCAGGACTAGACTCACCCAATGAGCAGTTCTTC
TRBV18	16	TRBJ1-2	.	TRBD1	CASSPQNRGGIYGYTF	TGTGCCAGCTCACCGCAGAACAGGGGGGGAATCTATGGCTACACCTTC
TRBV9	15	TRBJ2-5	.	TRBD1	CASSVGTGGQETQYF	TGTGCCAGCAGCGTAGGGACAGGGGGCCAAGAGACCCAGTACTTC
TRBV15	13	TRBJ1-2	.	.	CATSASWGYGYTF	TGTGCCACCAGCGCCAGTTGGGGCTATGGCTACACCTTC